Below, 22 T cell receptor beta chains from the same sample are listed, as sequenced in a study of T cell responses to AZD1222 COVID-19 vaccine. Using immunoSEQ multiplex PCR, the repertoire was profiled, and TCRdb retains in-frame clones only, with some absent. Of 120,000 or so clones listed, 84% are singletons. The sequencing here drew on peripheral blood, taken 28 days after the second AZD1222 dose. These receptors came from an adult who received the AZD1222 COVID-19 vaccine.

This clone was recorded only once. The genes are TRBV12-5 and TRBJ1-2; D is unresolved. Germline values: CDR1 LGHNT, CDR2 FRNRAP. V was clipped by 1 base and J by 8 bases, with 17 bases between them. The CDR3 contains 15 residues. CDR3 protein: CASGLDMSGLRGYTF. In nucleotides, the CDR3 is TGTGCTAGTGGTTTGGACATGTCAGGCCTACGGGGCTACACCTTC.

The chain couples TRBV5-1 to TRBJ2-7, with 9 bases identical to TRBD2. This CDR3 is 15 amino acids long. The J segment lost 1 base and the V segment lost 10 bases, leaving 12 bases of the junction unmatched. The germline V gene has CDR1 SGHRS and CDR2 YFSETQ. The CDR3 loop reads CASRGTSTYSYEQYF. CDR3 bases: TGCGCCTCCCGAGGGACTAGCACCTATTCCTACGAGCAGTACTTC.

The rearrangement links TRBV29-1 to TRBJ1-2, with D unresolved. Germline V gene sequence: CDR1 SQVTM, CDR2 ANQGSEA. The ends were cut back, 4 bases at V and 4 bases at J, with 10 bases in the middle. The CDR3 is 12 residues long. CDR3 in DNA: TGCAGCGTTGGATCGGAATCCTATGGCTACACCTTC. It is translated as CSVGSESYGYTF.

The chain employs TRBV18 and TRBJ1-2; 7 bases fit TRBD1. The length of the CDR3 is 13 residues. CDR1 is KGHSH, CDR2 LQKENI, per germline. The V and J ends lost 3 bases and 14 bases, in that order; junction bases with no gene match: 12. This CDR3 is CASSPPGQPFWTF. Written as DNA, the CDR3 is TGTGCCAGCTCACCTCCGGGACAGCCCTTTTGGACCTTC.

The chain links TRBV7-8 to TRBJ1-2; 11 nucleotides line up with TRBD1. The CDR3 length is 13 residues. Germline loops: CDR1 SGHVS, CDR2 FQNEAQ. J was trimmed by 6 bases and V by 5 bases; bases with no gene match: 2. The CDR3 loop is CASSQDRGHGYTF. The DNA of the CDR3 is TGTGCCAGCAGCCAGGACAGGGGGCATGGCTACACCTTC.

V gene TRBV6-2 or TRBV6-3 combines with J gene TRBJ2-6, with a possible D match to TRBD2 (6 bases). V lost 3 bases to trimming and J lost 2 bases, with 8 bases between them. The germline V gene has CDR1 MNHEY and CDR2 SVGEGT. The CDR3 is made up of 15 amino acids. Written as DNA, the CDR3 is TGTGCCAGCAGTTATGGAGGGACTGGGGCCAACGTCCTGACTTTC. Amino acid sequence: CASSYGGTGANVLTF.

The rearrangement links TRBV4-3 to TRBJ1-2; TRBD1 aligns across 9 bases. J lost 1 base, V lost 1 base, and 7 bases had no gene match. The CDR3 has 17 residues. The germline gives CDR1 LGHNA, CDR2 YSLEER. CDR3 in amino acids: CASSQGLRTGVNYGYTF. The CDR3 bases are TGCGCCAGCAGCCAAGGCTTGAGGACAGGGGTTAACTATGGCTACACCTTC.

This clone was seen only a few times. V is TRBV20-1 and J is TRBJ2-2, with D unresolved. This CDR3 contains 12 residues. The germline gives CDR1 DFQATT, CDR2 SNEGSKA (reference sequence). The V end lost 3 bases, the J end lost 6 bases, and 8 bases lay between the germline ends. The CDR3 is CSASGGAGELFF. CDR3 DNA: TGCAGTGCTAGTGGTGGGGCCGGGGAGCTGTTTTTT.

This chain uses TRBV5-6 with TRBJ2-2, with no clear D. There are 13 residues in the CDR3. Germline assignment: CDR1 SGHDT and CDR2 YYEEEE. Trimming removed 4 bases at V and 4 bases at J, with 8 bases between. This CDR3 reads CASSLAVTGELFF. DNA for the CDR3: TGTGCCAGCAGCCTCGCAGTCACCGGGGAGCTGTTTTTT.

The chain links TRBV4-1 to TRBJ2-1; TRBD1 matches 10 bases. Germline CDR1 MGHRA, CDR2 YSYEKL. The ends lost 3 bases at V and 8 bases at J; junction bases unmatched: 13. The CDR3 length is 17 residues. Written as DNA, the CDR3 is TGCGCCAGCAGCCAGCCCGTGGACAGGGGGTATCCCCATGAGCAGTTCTTC. Translation: CASSQPVDRGYPHEQFF.

The CDR3: CASSLGAKNIQYF. DNA of the CDR3: TGTGCCAGCAGTCTGGGAGCCAAAAACATTCAGTACTTC. The genes are TRBV2 and TRBJ2-4; D gene ambiguous. The CDR3 has 13 residues. Trimming removed 5 bases at V and 0 bases at J, with 5 bases between. The germline CDR1 and CDR2 sequences are SNHLY and FYNNEI.

The CDR3 nucleotides are TGTGCCAGCAGCCCCACCGGACGGTCCCTCGGTGGCTACACCTTC. This codes for CASSPTGRSLGGYTF. The chain combines TRBV28 with TRBJ1-2; no reliable D call. Trimming shortened V by 6 bases and J by 7 bases, and 21 bases separated the two germline ends. Germline V gene sequence: CDR1 MDHEN, CDR2 SYDVKM. There are 15 residues in the CDR3.

V and J are TRBV19 and TRBJ2-3, with 8 bases aligning to TRBD1. The CDR3 spans 14 residues. Germline V gives CDR1 LNHDA, CDR2 SQIVND (reference sequence). The trim removed 5 bases at V and 2 bases at J, leaving 3 bases unmatched. CDR3 in amino acids: CASSRRGLTDTQYF. In DNA, the CDR3 is TGTGCCAGTAGTCGCAGGGGGCTCACAGATACGCAGTATTTT.

The V and J genes are TRBV19 and TRBJ2-5, with TRBD1 matching over 8 bases. The trim removed 7 bases at V and 5 bases at J, leaving 9 bases unmatched. The CDR3 totals 14 residues. Germline CDR1 LNHDA, CDR2 SQIVND (reference sequence). CDR3 DNA sequence: TGTGCCAGTAATTCAGGGGGCGATTCTGAGACCCAGTACTTC. Translation: CASNSGGDSETQYF. The full variable domain, its missing parts supplied by reference TRBV19 and TRBJ2-5, is DGGITQSPKYLFRKEGQNVTLSCEQNLNHDAMYWYRQDPGQGLRLIYYSQIVNDFQKGDIAEGYSVSREKKESFPLTVTSAQKNPTAFYLCASNSGGDSETQYFGPGTRLLVL.

The rearrangement links TRBV5-1 to TRBJ2-1, with unresolved D. Trimming stripped 4 bases from V and 0 bases from J, with 17 bases between. The length of the CDR3 is 17 residues. Per germline, CDR1 SGHRS and CDR2 YFSETQ. This chain's CDR3 is CASSPLSALSSYNEQFF. For the CDR3, the DNA is TGCGCCAGCAGCCCCCTCTCTGCGCTAAGCTCCTACAATGAGCAGTTCTTC.

Here the CDR3 reads CASSLNRAGKETQYF. The CDR3 DNA reads TGTGCCAGCAGCTTAAACAGGGCCGGAAAGGAGACCCAGTACTTC. The chain couples TRBV11-2 to TRBJ2-5; tentatively, D is TRBD1 (6 bases). In germline, CDR1 is SGHAT, CDR2 FQNNGV. The CDR3 length is 15 residues. Trimming stripped 2 bases from V and 5 bases from J, with 15 bases between.

The chain links TRBV29-1 to TRBJ1-5, with 9 bases identical to TRBD1. CDR3 length equals 14 residues. V lost 4 bases and J lost 3; bases outside the gene matches: 4. Germline values: CDR1 SQVTM, CDR2 ANQGSEA. The CDR3 DNA reads as TGCAGCGTTGTAGGGGACAGGGACAATCAGCCCCAGCATTTT. Its protein product is CSVVGDRDNQPQHF.

In this sample, this clone turned up a few times. The genes are TRBV28 and TRBJ1-2; 8 bases agree with TRBD1. This CDR3 comprises 15 residues. Germline CDR1 MDHEN, CDR2 SYDVKM. The ends lost 4 bases at V and 6 bases at J; junction bases unmatched: 10. The CDR3 DNA sequence: TGTGCCAGCAGTTATCCAGGACAGGGTAATAATGGCTACACCTTC. Residues: CASSYPGQGNNGYTF.

The chain employs TRBV11-2 and TRBJ1-5, with D perhaps matching TRBD1 (6 bases). Trimming left V 8 bases short and J 4 bases short, with 15 bases between. The CDR3 extends over 14 amino acids. Germline V CDR1 and CDR2: SGHAT, FQNNGV. The CDR3 sequence is CASGHGGRNQPQHF. The DNA of the CDR3 is TGTGCCAGCGGCCACGGGGGGCGAAATCAGCCCCAGCATTTT.

This chain links TRBV29-1 with TRBJ2-1; 9 nucleotides agree with TRBD1. The length of the CDR3 is 13 residues. J was trimmed by 5 bases and V by 2 bases; bases with no gene match: 1. Germline values: CDR1 SQVTM, CDR2 ANQGSEA. The CDR3 here is CSVERDRDNEQFF. The CDR3, as DNA: TGCAGCGTTGAAAGGGACAGGGACAATGAGCAGTTCTTC.

The chain carries TRBV15 and TRBJ1-2; D is possibly TRBD1 (5 bases). The V and J ends lost 1 base and 2 bases respectively, with 26 bases between them. Germline assignment: CDR1 LNHNV and CDR2 YYDKDF (reference sequence). The CDR3 is made up of 20 amino acids. The CDR3 region has the DNA TGTGCCACCAGCAGAGCTAGCCCGAGATGGACATCTGGGGAGAACTATGGCTACACCTTC. Its protein is CATSRASPRWTSGENYGYTF.

This chain connects TRBV24-1 to TRBJ1-5; TRBD1 matches 7 bases. The germline gives CDR1 KGHDR, CDR2 SFDVKD. The CDR3 covers 14 residues. J gave up 3 bases and V 5 bases, and 3 bases lay outside the gene matches. This CDR3 reads CATSGGTANQPQHF. CDR3 sequence (DNA): TGTGCCACCAGTGGTGGGACAGCCAATCAGCCCCAGCATTTT.